Described below is a single T cell receptor beta chain sequence and its context. This specimen belongs to a study of blood T cell repertoires in COVID-19. From germline, CDR1 is SQVTM and CDR2 ANQGSEA. The germline V and J ends were trimmed by 4 bases and 0 bases, with 6 bases remaining between them. CDR3 length equals 12 residues. Method: immunoSEQ multiplex PCR; TCRdb's copy keeps in-frame clones and lacks some. The data show around 45,000 clones, about nine tenths seen once. This clonotype originated in a human donor in a cohort sampled during active COVID-19. The chain joins TRBV29-1 to TRBJ1-2; D gene uncertain. Source material: peripheral blood. The CDR3, as DNA: TGCAGCGTTGCGGGGTCTAACTATGGCTACACCTTC. Protein sequence: CSVAGSNYGYTF.